Detailed here is one TCR beta chain. V lost 0 bases to trimming and J lost 4 bases, with 6 bases between them. Looked up from germline, CDR1 is SEHNR and CDR2 is FQNEAQ (reference sequence). This CDR3 is 13 amino acids long. This sample was taken from a study of PD-L1 blockade in urothelial cancer. Profiled with immunoSEQ multiplex PCR; TCRdb holds only in-frame clones, not every one. The sample contains around 45,000 clones, more than 70% of which appear only once. The receptor was derived from an elderly man with urothelial cancer. Specimen: PBMCs, collected around atezolizumab (anti-PD-L1) treatment. This chain links TRBV7-9 with TRBJ1-1; D gene unclear. The CDR3: CASSLAQSTEAFF. The CDR3 bases are TGTGCCAGCAGCTTAGCACAGAGCACTGAAGCTTTCTTT.